Shown below are 13 T cell receptor beta chains from a single sample sequenced in a study of early T cells in non-severe SARS-CoV-2 infection. TCRdb ran MiXCR on the 5' RACE reads and lists one entry per CDR3 protein. The sample shows 25,000 to 35,000 distinct CDR3 sequences, around 5.2% of them seen only once. The sequencing sample was made of whole blood. These TCRs come from an adult who was a healthcare worker with PCR-confirmed SARS-CoV-2 infection or an uninfected control (not recorded which).

This clonotype was detected many times. The V call is TRBV7-2, the J call TRBJ1-5; D not resolved. Per germline, CDR1 SGHTA and CDR2 FQGNSA. The CDR3 totals 15 residues. V was trimmed by 6 bases and J by 6 bases, leaving 18 bases between them. The CDR3 spells CASRKETPWGQPQHF. CDR3 DNA: TGTGCCAGCAGAAAAGAGACACCTTGGGGTCAGCCCCAGCATTTT.

This clonotype was counted ten times or more. The rearrangement uses TRBV18 and TRBJ2-7; D perhaps matches TRBD1 (5 bases). The CDR3 consists of 15 residues. V lost 1 base, J lost 7 bases, and 17 bases lay in between. Germline V gene sequence: CDR1 KGHSH, CDR2 LQKENI. The DNA of the CDR3 is TGTGCCAGCTCACCACGCCGACAGTCAACGGAGGAGCAGTACTTC. As protein: CASSPRRQSTEEQYF.

This chain joins TRBV29-1 and TRBJ2-5, with 8 bases aligning to TRBD1. Germline CDR1 is SQVTM and CDR2 is ANQGSEA. The CDR3 runs to 12 residues. The ends lost 5 bases at V and 5 bases at J; junction bases unmatched: 4. CDR3 protein: CSVTRDRETQYF. CDR3 nucleotides: TGCAGCGTTACTCGGGACAGGGAGACCCAGTACTTC.

This clonotype was observed many times. The chain combines TRBV4-1 with TRBJ2-1; TRBD2 might be the D (6 bases). The CDR3 has 16 residues. Germline-derived CDR1 and CDR2 are MGHRA and YSYEKL. The V end lost 0 bases, the J end lost 1 base, and 10 bases lay between the germline ends. The CDR3, as DNA: TGCGCCAGCAGCCAAGATGTAGCGGAGTCCTACAATGAGCAGTTCTTC. Its protein product is CASSQDVAESYNEQFF.

Many counts were recorded for this clonotype. The V call is TRBV28, the J call TRBJ2-5; D is possibly TRBD1 (6 bases). The length of the CDR3 is 15 residues. Germline V gene data show CDR1 as MDHEN and CDR2 as SYDVKM. Between the trimmed V and J ends, which lost 4 bases and 2 bases, there was a span of 14 bases. The CDR3 spells CASSSPRRGQETQYF. The CDR3 coding sequence is TGTGCCAGCAGTTCCCCCCGCAGGGGTCAAGAGACCCAGTACTTC.

This clonotype occurred many times. The chain uses TRBV19 and TRBJ2-7, with TRBD2 identical over 9 bases. V trimming: 1 base; J trimming: 3 bases; junction bases outside the gene matches: 7. Germline CDR1 reads LNHDA; CDR2 reads SQIVND (reference sequence). This CDR3 has 16 amino acids. The CDR3: CASSIAARLAVYEQYF. The CDR3 DNA reads TGTGCCAGTAGTATAGCGGCTCGACTAGCGGTCTACGAGCAGTACTTC.

This clonotype was counted between two and nine times. Germline and junction disagree at one end, which may indicate a read error. The chain uses TRBV6-1 and TRBJ2-7, with 7 bases matching TRBD2. CDR3 size: 14 residues. Germline CDR1 reads MNHNS; CDR2 reads SASEGT. The CDR3 bases are TGTGCCAGCAGTCAAGCGGGGTTCTCCTACGAGCAGTACTTC. It translates to CASSQAGFSYEQYF.

This clonotype was seen repeatedly, ten times or more. This rearrangement joins TRBV2 to TRBJ2-7; 7 positions agree with TRBD2. J gave up 3 bases and V 3 bases, and 11 bases lay outside the gene matches. Germline assignment: CDR1 SNHLY and CDR2 FYNNEI. This CDR3 region has 16 residues. CDR3 coding DNA: TGTGCCAGCAGTGATGGCGGGAGTCCCCGACTCTACGAGCAGTACTTC. It specifies CASSDGGSPRLYEQYF.

By sample share, this clonotype is medium-sized. J is TRBJ1-1 and V is TRBV29-1; D remains unclear. Trimming removed 3 bases at V and 1 base at J, with 9 bases between. This CDR3 region has 13 residues. Germline-derived CDR1 and CDR2 are SQVTM and ANQGSEA. The CDR3, as DNA: TGCAGCGTTGAGAACACAGCGAACACTGAAGCTTTCTTT. Protein: CSVENTANTEAFF.

This clonotype was detected ten times or more. The DNA of the CDR3 is TGCAGTGCTGGAAGACTAGCGGGTGGCTCCTACGAGCAGTACTTC. Its protein product is CSAGRLAGGSYEQYF. V gene TRBV20-1 combines with J gene TRBJ2-7; 10 bases map to TRBD2. Germline assignment: CDR1 DFQATT and CDR2 SNEGSKA (reference sequence). The CDR3 contains 15 residues. The junction had 7 bases not matched to a gene; V was cut back by 5 bases and J by 0 bases.

This clonotype was detected only a few times. The J gene is TRBJ2-2, the V gene TRBV18, with unresolved D. The germline V gene encodes CDR1 KGHSH and CDR2 LQKENI. The CDR3 spans 13 residues. V shed 0 bases and J shed 3 bases, with 2 bases lying between them. The CDR3 region has the DNA TGTGCCAGCTCACCACCTGACACCGGGGAGCTGTTTTTT. This encodes CASSPPDTGELFF.

This clonotype was found many times. The chain is built from TRBV15 and TRBJ2-5; D is uncertain. The V gene's germline CDR1 is LNHNV and CDR2 YYDKDF (reference sequence). The V end lost 1 base, the J end lost 3 bases, and 9 bases lay between the germline ends. The CDR3 has 14 residues. CDR3 DNA sequence: TGTGCCACCAGCAGAGGTGAAAGAAAAGAGACCCAGTACTTC. This codes for CATSRGERKETQYF.

Worth noting for this clonotype: A much larger clone differs from this one at a single base, so this may be a read error. This chain uses TRBV7-6 with TRBJ2-5, with a possible D match to TRBD1 (5 bases). CDR3 length: 13 residues. Germline CDR1 is SGHVS and CDR2 is FNYEAQ. CDR3 DNA: TGTGCCACCAGCTCAGGGTTAGGAGAGACCCAGTACTTC. Residues: CATSSGLGETQYF.